This T cell receptor beta chain derives from a study of OX40 agonist ivuxolimab in advanced cancers. About the study: Patients were dosed intravenously with ivuxolimab at 0.01 to 10 mg/kg every 2 weeks. The group had a mean age of approximately 60 years, ranged from roughly 23 to 90, and was just under 85% male. Three patients had partial responses: one hepatocellular carcinoma, two cutaneous melanoma.

As regards this clone: What it binds is not known.

Clones were sequenced by immunoSEQ multiplex PCR, and TCRdb holds only the in-frame ones, with some missing. The sample holds about 72,000 clones, 75% to 95% seen once. General study results and limits: On average, CD8+ T cells showed a greater number of expanded clones than CD4+.

The germline CDR1 and CDR2 sequences are ENHRY and SYGVKD. Deletions cut 2 bases from V and 3 bases from J, with 11 bases between. The CDR3 has 15 residues. This chain links TRBV10-3 with TRBJ1-5; D call uncertain. The receptor's source is an adult with an advanced solid tumor such as melanoma, head and neck, liver or kidney cancer. The starting material was CD4+ or CD8+ T cells sorted from blood, obtained in a trial of the OX40 agonist ivuxolimab. CDR3 DNA sequence: TGTGCCATCAGTGAGGATCCAGCCAACAATCAGCCCCAGCATTTT. Translated, it gives CAISEDPANNQPQHF.